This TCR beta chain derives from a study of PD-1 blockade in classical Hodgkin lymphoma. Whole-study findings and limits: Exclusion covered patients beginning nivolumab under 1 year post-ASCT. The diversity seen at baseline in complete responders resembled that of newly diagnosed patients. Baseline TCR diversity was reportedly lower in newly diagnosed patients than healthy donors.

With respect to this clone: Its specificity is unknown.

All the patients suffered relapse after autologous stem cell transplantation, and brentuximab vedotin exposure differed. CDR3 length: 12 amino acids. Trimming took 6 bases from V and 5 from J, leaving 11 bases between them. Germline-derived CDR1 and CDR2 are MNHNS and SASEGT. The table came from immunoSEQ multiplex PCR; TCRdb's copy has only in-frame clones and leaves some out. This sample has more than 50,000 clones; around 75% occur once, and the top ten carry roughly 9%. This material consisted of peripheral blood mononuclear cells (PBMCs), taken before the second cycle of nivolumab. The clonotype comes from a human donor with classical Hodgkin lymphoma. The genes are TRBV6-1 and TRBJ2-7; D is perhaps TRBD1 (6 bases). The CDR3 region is CASSTGTHEQYF. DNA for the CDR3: TGTGCCAGCAGCACAGGGACCCACGAGCAGTACTTC.